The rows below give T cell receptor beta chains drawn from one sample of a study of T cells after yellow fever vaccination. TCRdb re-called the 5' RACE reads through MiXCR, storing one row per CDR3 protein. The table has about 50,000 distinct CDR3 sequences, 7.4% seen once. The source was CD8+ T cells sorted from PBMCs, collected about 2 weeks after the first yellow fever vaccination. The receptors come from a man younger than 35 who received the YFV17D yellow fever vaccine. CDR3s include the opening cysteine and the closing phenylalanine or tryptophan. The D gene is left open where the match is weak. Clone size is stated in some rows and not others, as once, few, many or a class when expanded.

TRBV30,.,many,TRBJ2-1,TGTGCCTGGAGTGTAGAAGTGGGTGAGCAGTTCTTC,CAWSVEVGEQFF
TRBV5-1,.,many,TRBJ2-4,TGCGCCAGCAGCCCAGACAGAGGACTAGCCAAAAACATTCAGTACTTC,CASSPDRGLAKNIQYF
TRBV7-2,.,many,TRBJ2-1,TGTGCCAGCAGCTTAGCCGGTTCGAGCTCCTACAATGAGCAGTTCTTC,CASSLAGSSSYNEQFF
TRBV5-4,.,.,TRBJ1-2,TGTGCCAGCAGCTTGGATCTAGGGTTCTATGGCTACACCTTC,CASSLDLGFYGYTF
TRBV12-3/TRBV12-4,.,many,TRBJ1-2,TGTGCCAGCAGTTTATTCTCGCGGGGGCATGGCTACACCTTC,CASSLFSRGHGYTF
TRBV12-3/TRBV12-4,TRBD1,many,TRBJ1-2,TGTGCCAGCAGCCCAGGGGGACTCTATGGCTACACCTTC,CASSPGGLYGYTF
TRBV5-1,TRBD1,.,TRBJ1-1,TGCGCCAGCAGCTTGGTTCTCCGGACAGGAGGTCAGGGCACTGAAGCTTTCTTT,CASSLVLRTGGQGTEAFF
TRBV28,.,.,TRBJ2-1,TGTGCCAGCAGCCCCGAGCGCCGCTACAATGAGCAGTTCTTC,CASSPERRYNEQFF
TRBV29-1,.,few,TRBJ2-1,TGCAGCGTTACCCTTTTGGGTGAGCAGTTCTTC,CSVTLLGEQFF
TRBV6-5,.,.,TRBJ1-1,TGTGCCAGCAGGAACCCACGGCTCGAAGCTTTCTTT,CASRNPRLEAFF
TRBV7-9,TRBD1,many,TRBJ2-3,TGTGCCAGCAGCGCCGTAGGACAGGCCATCCCAGATACGCAGTATTTT,CASSAVGQAIPDTQYF
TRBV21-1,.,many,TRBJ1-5,TGTGCTCCCGGCAGGGCGGACCTGGGCAATCAGCCCCAGCATTTT,CAPGRADLGNQPQHF
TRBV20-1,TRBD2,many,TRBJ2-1,TGCAGTGTTCTAGCGGGGGGTAGAGTTGATGAGCAGTTCTTC,CSVLAGGRVDEQFF
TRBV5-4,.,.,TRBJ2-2,TGTGCCAGCAGGACGGAGAACACCGGGGAGCTGTTTTTT,CASRTENTGELFF
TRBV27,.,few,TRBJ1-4,TGTGCCAGCAGTCCACGGCTGGTTGCAACTAATGAAAAACTGTTTTTT,CASSPRLVATNEKLFF
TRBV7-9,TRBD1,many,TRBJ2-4,TGTGCCAGCAGACGACAGGGGGCAGCCAAAAACATTCAGTACTTC,CASRRQGAAKNIQYF
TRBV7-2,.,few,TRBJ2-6,TGTGCCAGCACCTACTGGGGGAGCTCTGGGGCCAACGTCCTGACTTTC,CASTYWGSSGANVLTF
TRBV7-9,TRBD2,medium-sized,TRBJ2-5,TGTGCCAGCAACCAAGCGGGGGGAGTGGCAGAGACCCAGTACTTC,CASNQAGGVAETQYF
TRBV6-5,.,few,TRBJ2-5,TGTGCCAGCAGTTACGTAGGAGGTCAAGAGACCCAGTACTTC,CASSYVGGQETQYF
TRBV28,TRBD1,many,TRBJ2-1,TGTGCCAGCAGTCAGGGGGACAGGGGAGGCGAGCAGTTCTTC,CASSQGDRGGEQFF
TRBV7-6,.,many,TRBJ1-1,TGTGCCAGCAGCTTAGGCTCCACAGGTAGCACTGAAGCTTTCTTT,CASSLGSTGSTEAFF
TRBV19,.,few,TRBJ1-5,TGTGCCAGTAGTAACGACTGGAGACAGTATAGCAATCAGCCCCAGCATTTT,CASSNDWRQYSNQPQHF
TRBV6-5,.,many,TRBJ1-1,TGTGCCAGCAGTCCGGGACTTAACACTGAAGCTTTCTTT,CASSPGLNTEAFF
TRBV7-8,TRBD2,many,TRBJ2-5,TGTGCCAGCAGCTTAGACGGGGCGGGGGACGAGACCCAGTACTTC,CASSLDGAGDETQYF
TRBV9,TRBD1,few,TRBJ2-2,TGTGCCAGCAGCGGTAGAGGGGACAGGGACCCGAGCGGGTTTTCCGGGGAGCTGTTTTTT,CASSGRGDRDPSGFSGELFF
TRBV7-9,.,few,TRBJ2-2,TGTGCCAGCAGCTCGAGGGAGACGGAGCCCGGGGAGCTGTTTTTT,CASSSRETEPGELFF
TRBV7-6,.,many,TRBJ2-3,TGTGCCAGCAGCTTAGGGGCGGGGGCCACAGATACGCAGTATTTT,CASSLGAGATDTQYF
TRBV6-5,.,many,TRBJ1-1,TGTGCCAGCAGTTACGGAGGGGGTACTGAAGCTTTCTTT,CASSYGGGTEAFF
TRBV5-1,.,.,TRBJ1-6,TGCGCCAGCAGCCTGGGAACGTCAGGACTCTTGGATTCACCCCTCCACTTT,CASSLGTSGLLDSPLHF
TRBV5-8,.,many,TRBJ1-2,TGTGCCAGCAGCTACAGAGAGGGCGTGCGCTACACCTTC,CASSYREGVRYTF
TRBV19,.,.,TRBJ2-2,TGTGCCAGTAGTATCAACCCGGGCGGCGCCGGGGAGCTGCTTTTT,CASSINPGGAGELLF
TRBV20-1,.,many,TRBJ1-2,TGCAGTGCCACGGGTACCTGGGTGATCGGCAAAGGTCATGGCTACACCTTC,CSATGTWVIGKGHGYTF
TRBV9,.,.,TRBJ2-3,TGTGCCAGCAGCGTAACGACACCGGGGCCCACAGATACGCAGTATTTT,CASSVTTPGPTDTQYF
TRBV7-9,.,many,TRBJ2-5,TGTGCCAGCAGCCCGACAATGGCGCACCAAGAGACCCAGTACTTC,CASSPTMAHQETQYF
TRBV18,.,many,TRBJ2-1,TGTGCCAGCTCACCACCGGGGGGTTTAAACAATGAGCAGTTCTTC,CASSPPGGLNNEQFF
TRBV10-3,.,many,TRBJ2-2,TGTGCCATTCCGAGGGGGGGGAACACCGGGGAGCTGTTTTTT,CAIPRGGNTGELFF
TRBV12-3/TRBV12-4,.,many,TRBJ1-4,TGTGCCAGCAGTTTAAGTACCGAAAGGACTGAAAAACTGTTTTTT,CASSLSTERTEKLFF
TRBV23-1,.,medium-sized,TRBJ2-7,TGCGCCAGCAGTCAATCAGGGTACGAGCAGTACTTC,CASSQSGYEQYF
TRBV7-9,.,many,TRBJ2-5,TGTGCCAGCAGCTTAGAGGTCAGGAAAGAGACCCAGTACTTC,CASSLEVRKETQYF
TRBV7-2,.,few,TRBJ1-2,TGTGCCAGCAGCTTCCTGACGGGAAACTATGGCTACACCTTC,CASSFLTGNYGYTF
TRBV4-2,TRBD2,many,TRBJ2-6,TGTGCCAGCAGCCAAGAAGCGGGGGCTGGGGCCAACGTCCTGACTTTC,CASSQEAGAGANVLTF
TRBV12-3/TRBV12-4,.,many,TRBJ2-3,TGTGCCAGCAGTTTCACGGGTTCGGCAGATACGCAGTATTTT,CASSFTGSADTQYF
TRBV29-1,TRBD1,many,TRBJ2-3,TGCAGCCGTACCGGGACAGGGGAAGGAGATACGCAGTATTTT,CSRTGTGEGDTQYF
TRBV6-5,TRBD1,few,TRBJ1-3,TGTGCCAGCAGTTACTCGATCAGGGGGAGGTCTGGAAACACCATATATTTT,CASSYSIRGRSGNTIYF
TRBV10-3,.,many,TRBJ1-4,TGTGCCATCAGTGAGTCCTGGGGAACTAATGAAAAACTGTTTTTT,CAISESWGTNEKLFF
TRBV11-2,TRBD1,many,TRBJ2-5,TGTGCCAGCAGCTCGACAGGGGTTGCCCAGAAGACCCAGTACTTC,CASSSTGVAQKTQYF
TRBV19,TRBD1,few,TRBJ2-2,TGTGCCAGCGGACAGGGAACGGGCACCGGGGAGCTGTTTTTT,CASGQGTGTGELFF
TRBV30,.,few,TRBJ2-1,TGTGCCTGGAGTGGGAGAAATGAGCAGTTCTTC,CAWSGRNEQFF
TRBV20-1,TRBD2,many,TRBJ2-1,TGCAGTGCTTCGGGGGGGTACAATGAGCAGTTCTTC,CSASGGYNEQFF
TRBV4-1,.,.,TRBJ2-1,TGCGCCAGCAGAAACTCGGACAGTCCTTACAATGAGCAGTTCTTC,CASRNSDSPYNEQFF
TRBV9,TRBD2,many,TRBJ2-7,TGTGCCAGCAGTGCGGGAGAGCCTCGGGCCTACGAGCAGTACTTC,CASSAGEPRAYEQYF